These 24 T cell receptor beta chains came from one sample sequenced in a study of technical replicates of blood from several donors (dated by TCRdb to about 2017). Libraries were prepared through the immunoSEQ multiplex PCR assay. This is the immuneACCESS table as TCRdb keeps it, with only in-frame sequences that have V and J called. A part of the clones is gone; compared with another copy, unresolved V genes explain less than half, and the rest is unexplained. For this sample there are tens of thousands of clones; less than 99% appear just once. The ten largest make up approximately 0.21% of the sample. Sequencing was performed on T cells isolated from PBMCs. These receptors all stem from a human donor in good health.

This clone was found once. The rearrangement links TRBV11-2 to TRBJ2-1, with D perhaps matching TRBD2 (6 bases). Germline assignment: CDR1 SGHAT and CDR2 FQNNGV. Trimming removed 5 bases at V and 6 bases at J, with 20 bases between. The CDR3 is 16 amino acids. The CDR3, as DNA: TGTGCCAGCAGCGTACCGGGACTTTGGTCCACCAATGAGCAGTTCTTC. Protein product: CASSVPGLWSTNEQFF.

The V gene is TRBV13, the J gene TRBJ1-2, with 8 bases fitting TRBD1. The CDR3 loop spans 16 amino acids. With 5 bases clipped from V and 2 bases from J, the junction kept 10 bases outside the gene matches. CDR1 and CDR2 from the germline V gene are PRHDT and FYEKMQ (reference sequence). The CDR3 sequence is CASSEEPRDRNYGYTF. The CDR3, as DNA: TGTGCCAGCAGCGAAGAGCCCCGGGACAGGAACTATGGCTACACCTTC.

V gene TRBV2 combines with J gene TRBJ2-2; D not resolved. Germline CDR1 and CDR2: SNHLY and FYNNEI. V shed 2 bases and J shed 2 bases, with 9 bases lying between them. The CDR3 covers 15 residues. The CDR3 bases are TGTGCCAGCAGTGAAACGGAGCCTAACACCGGGGAGCTGTTTTTT. Translated: CASSETEPNTGELFF.

The chain uses TRBV29-1 and TRBJ2-3, with TRBD1 matching over 8 bases. CDR1 is SQVTM and CDR2 is ANQGSEA in the germline V gene. Losses at the gene ends were 6 bases for V and 4 bases for J; bases not matched to a gene: 3. The CDR3 loop spans 12 amino acids. CDR3 nucleotide sequence: TGCAGCGTGCCCAGGGGGCCAGATACGCAGTATTTT. Its protein product is CSVPRGPDTQYF.

This clone was recorded only once. The chain joins TRBV7-3 to TRBJ1-2, with 9 bases fitting TRBD1. Trimming took 5 bases from V and 6 from J; bases not matched to a gene: 4. This CDR3 contains 13 residues. CDR1 and CDR2 (germline): SGHTA, FQGTGA. CDR3 amino acids: CASSAGTGHGYTF. CDR3 in DNA: TGTGCCAGCAGCGCCGGGACAGGGCATGGCTACACCTTC.

The chain couples TRBV5-4 to TRBJ1-6, with TRBD1 matching 8 bases. The J segment lost 11 bases and the V segment lost 3 bases, leaving 10 bases of the junction unmatched. The CDR3 has 15 residues. Germline loops: CDR1 SGHNT, CDR2 YYREEE (reference sequence). CDR3 loop: CASSWMDRAGAPLHF. CDR3 nucleotides: TGTGCCAGCAGCTGGATGGACAGGGCGGGGGCACCCCTCCACTTT.

The chain is built from TRBV5-4 and TRBJ2-7; no firm D call. The CDR3 loop spans 14 amino acids. V was trimmed by 4 bases and J by 6 bases, leaving 17 bases between them. Germline CDR1 and CDR2: SGHNT and YYREEE (reference sequence). CDR3 amino acids: CASSRSSQVLEQYF. CDR3 bases: TGTGCCAGCAGCCGGTCTTCGCAGGTCCTCGAGCAGTACTTC.

The genes are TRBV7-8 and TRBJ1-5; D remains unclear. The CDR3 length is 16 residues. Deletions cut 0 bases from V and 0 bases from J, with 9 bases between. CDR1 is SGHVS, CDR2 FQNEAQ, per germline. The DNA for the CDR3 is TGTGCCAGCAGCTTAGCGCACAGCTATAGCAATCAGCCCCAGCATTTT. It codes for CASSLAHSYSNQPQHF.

The genes are TRBV5-1 and TRBJ1-6; 7 positions agree with TRBD1. The CDR3 loop spans 16 amino acids. The trim removed 0 bases at V and 10 bases at J, leaving 10 bases unmatched. CDR1 is SGHRS, CDR2 YFSETQ, per germline. CDR3 sequence (DNA): TGCGCCAGCAGCTTGGATCAGGGGGGAATTGAGTCACCCCTCCACTTT. Its protein product is CASSLDQGGIESPLHF. Full variable domain (missing parts from reference TRBV5-1 and TRBJ1-6): KAGVTQTPRYLIKTRGQQVTLSCSPISGHRSVSWYQQTPGQGLQFLFEYFSETQRNKGNFPGRFSGRQFSNSRSEMNVSTLELGDSALYLCASSLDQGGIESPLHFGNGTRLTVT.

CDR3 loop: CASSQEQGFSYNEQFF. DNA of the CDR3: TGCGCCAGCAGCCAAGAACAGGGATTCTCCTACAATGAGCAGTTCTTC. V is TRBV4-3 and J is TRBJ2-1; TRBD1 might be the D (6 bases). This CDR3 has 16 amino acids. V was cut by 0 bases and J by 0 bases, with 9 bases left in between. Germline V gives CDR1 LGHNA, CDR2 YSLEER.

This clone was observed a single time. The chain carries TRBV9 and TRBJ1-5; possible D gene TRBD1, 5 bases. The germline V and J ends were trimmed by 0 bases and 5 bases, with 15 bases remaining between them. The germline gives CDR1 SGDLS, CDR2 YYNGEE. The CDR3 covers 16 residues. CDR3 residues: CASSVGIGVGDQPQHF. The CDR3 DNA sequence: TGTGCCAGCAGCGTAGGGATAGGGGTAGGCGATCAGCCCCAGCATTTT.

The chain is built from TRBV5-6 and TRBJ1-5; D unresolved. Trimming stripped 3 bases from V and 5 bases from J, with 9 bases between. There are 13 residues in the CDR3. Germline CDR1 SGHDT, CDR2 YYEEEE. CDR3 sequence (DNA): TGTGCCAGCAGCTCTAACCATTATCAGCCCCAGCATTTT. Residues: CASSSNHYQPQHF.

The gene calls are TRBV5-1 and TRBJ2-5, with a possible D match to TRBD1 (5 bases). The V gene's germline CDR1 is SGHRS and CDR2 YFSETQ. V was clipped by 5 bases and J by 5 bases, with 16 bases between them. CDR3 length: 14 residues. For the CDR3, the DNA is TGCGCCAGCAGTTTCAGGGAATTATGGGAGACCCAGTACTTC. Its translation is CASSFRELWETQYF. The full variable domain, its missing parts supplied by reference TRBV5-1 and TRBJ2-5, is KAGVTQTPRYLIKTRGQQVTLSCSPISGHRSVSWYQQTPGQGLQFLFEYFSETQRNKGNFPGRFSGRQFSNSRSEMNVSTLELGDSALYLCASSFRELWETQYFGPGTRLLVL.

In its sample, this clone was seen once. The chain employs TRBV10-3 and TRBJ2-7, with D unresolved. The CDR3 has 15 amino acids. The ends were cut back, 0 bases at V and 5 bases at J, with 14 bases in the middle. Germline V gene sequence: CDR1 ENHRY, CDR2 SYGVKD. The CDR3 bases are TGTGCCATCAGTGAGTCGGCTAGTGGGTTCCACGAGCAGTACTTC. Protein: CAISESASGFHEQYF.

This chain connects TRBV28 to TRBJ2-7; tentative D call: TRBD2 (6 bases). This CDR3 region has 15 residues. Germline V gene lookup returns CDR1 MDHEN and CDR2 SYDVKM. Deletions cut 2 bases from V and 0 bases from J, with 11 bases between. CDR3 loop: CASSLAGPSSYEQYF. In DNA, the CDR3 is TGTGCCAGCAGTTTAGCGGGGCCAAGCTCCTACGAGCAGTACTTC.

The chain joins TRBV27 to TRBJ1-4; D remains unclear. V was cut by 1 base and J by 7 bases, with 7 bases left in between. Per the germline V gene, CDR1 is MNHEY and CDR2 is SMNVEV (reference sequence). This CDR3 is 13 amino acids long. CDR3 residues: CASSLFFPEKLFF. The CDR3 nucleotides read TGTGCCAGCAGTTTATTCTTTCCTGAAAAACTGTTTTTT. Supplemented by reference TRBV27 and TRBJ1-4, the full variable domain reads EAQVTQNPRYLITVTGKKLTVTCSQNMNHEYMSWYRQDPGLGLRQIYYSMNVEVTDKGDVPEGYKVSRKEKRNFPLILESPSPNQTSLYFCASSLFFPEKLFFGSGTQLSVL.

The DNA of the CDR3 is TGTGCCAGCAGTTATTCATTTAGGAACACTGAAGCTTTCTTT. This gives the protein CASSYSFRNTEAFF. The chain links TRBV27 to TRBJ1-1, with D unresolved. The CDR3 totals 14 residues. Germline assignment: CDR1 MNHEY and CDR2 SMNVEV (reference sequence). V was shortened by 4 bases and J by 1 base, with 10 bases between the two germline ends.

The chain has TRBV7-8 and TRBJ2-1; D is unclear. Germline CDR1 and CDR2: SGHVS and FQNEAQ. This CDR3 has 13 amino acids. Deletions cut 1 base from V and 3 bases from J, with 4 bases between. The CDR3 DNA is TGTGCCAGCAGCTTAGGTCGCTACAATGAGCAGTTCTTC. Residues: CASSLGRYNEQFF. Filled out from reference TRBV7-8 and TRBJ2-1, the complete variable domain reads GAGVSQSPRYKVAKRGQDVALRCDPISGHVSLFWYQQALGQGPEFLTYFQNEAQLDKSGLPSDRFFAERPEGSVSTLKIQRTQQEDSAVYLCASSLGRYNEQFFGPGTRLTVL.

This sequence joins TRBV6-1 and TRBJ1-3; D is uncertain. V was trimmed by 1 base and J by 7 bases, leaving 11 bases between them. CDR3 size: 14 residues. Germline V gene sequence: CDR1 MNHNS, CDR2 SASEGT. CDR3 nucleotides: TGTGCCAGCAGTGAAGGGCGGGAGAGGAACACCATATATTTT. Translating gives CASSEGRERNTIYF.

This chain connects TRBV2 to TRBJ2-1, with 8 bases aligning to TRBD2. With V trimmed by 7 bases and J by 15 bases, 14 bases remained unmatched. Germline V gene lookup returns CDR1 SNHLY and CDR2 FYNNEI. The CDR3 runs 13 residues. This CDR3 reads CASTGTRTEVRFF. In nucleotides, the CDR3 is TGTGCCAGCACCGGGACTAGAACCGAGGTGCGGTTCTTC. Filled out from reference TRBV2 and TRBJ2-1, the complete variable domain reads EPEVTQTPSHQVTQMGQEVILRCVPISNHLYFYWYRQILGQKVEFLVSFYNNEISEKSEIFDDQFSVERPDGSNFTLKIRSTKLEDSAMYFCASTGTRTEVRFFGPGTRLTVL.

The V gene is TRBV2, the J gene TRBJ2-5; D possibly corresponds to TRBD2 (6 bases). This CDR3 comprises 14 residues. Germline values: CDR1 SNHLY, CDR2 FYNNEI. V was cut by 6 bases and J by 5 bases, with 16 bases left in between. The DNA of the CDR3 is TGTGCCAGCAGGATCCCGGGACTGTTGGAGACCCAGTACTTC. Translated: CASRIPGLLETQYF.

This chain links TRBV7-9 with TRBJ2-1; D possibly corresponds to TRBD1 (6 bases). This CDR3 is built from 13 residues. CDR1 and CDR2 from the germline V gene are SEHNR and FQNEAQ (reference sequence). Trimming removed 7 bases at V and 10 bases at J, with 17 bases between. The CDR3 here is CASIITRGGEQFF. In DNA, the CDR3 is TGTGCCAGCATCATTACCAGGGGCGGGGAGCAGTTCTTC.

The chain joins TRBV13 to TRBJ2-7, with 10 bases that match TRBD1. In germline, CDR1 is PRHDT, CDR2 FYEKMQ (reference sequence). The CDR3 sequence is 14 residues long. V gave up 5 bases and J gave up 5 bases; unmatched junction bases: 6. The CDR3, as DNA: TGTGCCAGCAGCGAAGGGACAGGGGAGGACGAGCAGTACTTC. The encoded protein is CASSEGTGEDEQYF.

The chain carries TRBV29-1 and TRBJ2-7; 7 nucleotides match TRBD1. There are 16 residues in the CDR3. The ends lost 3 bases at V and 5 bases at J; junction bases unmatched: 16. The germline CDR1 and CDR2 sequences are SQVTM and ANQGSEA. CDR3: CSVEELGTATLDEQYF. Here the CDR3 DNA reads TGCAGCGTTGAGGAGTTGGGGACAGCGACCTTAGACGAGCAGTACTTC.